This T cell receptor (beta chain) was sequenced for a study of blood T cell repertoires in COVID-19. Across the whole study: Acute and convalescent COVID-19 specimens originated in the United States, Italy and Spain. Sources were T cells, B-cell-depleted T cells, or PBMCs; the material itself was cDNA or gDNA.

Germline CDR1 and CDR2: SGHVT and SQSDAQ. Unmatched junction bases numbered 12, after V lost 4 bases and J lost 2 bases. CDR3 length equals 17 residues. Authors' data handling: Quantification of nucleated cells was approximated via reference gene primer amplification. TCRdb keeps only in-frame clones here, not all; method: immunoSEQ multiplex PCR. Clone size and V and J calls were adopted from that table, with D and trimming inferred from the DNA. Of tens of thousands of clones in the sample, roughly four fifths were seen once. The material sequenced was peripheral blood. The sequence derives from a woman in her fifties or sixties with acute or convalescent COVID-19. The chain recombines TRBV7-4 with TRBJ2-3; 7 positions match TRBD2. In nucleotides, the CDR3 is TGTGCCAGCAGCTCTCGGTTGGGCGGGGGATACACAGATACGCAGTATTTT. Its translation is CASSSRLGGGYTDTQYF.